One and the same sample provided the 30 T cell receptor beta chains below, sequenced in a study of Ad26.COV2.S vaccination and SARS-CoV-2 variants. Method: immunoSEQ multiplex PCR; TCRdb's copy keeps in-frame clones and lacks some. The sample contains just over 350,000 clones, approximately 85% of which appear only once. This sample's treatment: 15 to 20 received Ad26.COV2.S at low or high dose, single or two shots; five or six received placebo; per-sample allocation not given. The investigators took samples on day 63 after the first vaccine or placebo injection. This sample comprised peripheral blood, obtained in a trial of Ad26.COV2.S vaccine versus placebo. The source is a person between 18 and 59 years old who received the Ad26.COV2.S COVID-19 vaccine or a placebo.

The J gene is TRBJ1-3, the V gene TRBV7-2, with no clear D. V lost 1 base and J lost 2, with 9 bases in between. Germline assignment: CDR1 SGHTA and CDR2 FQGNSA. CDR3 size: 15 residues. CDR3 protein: CASSLVVSAGNTIYF. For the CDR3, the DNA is TGTGCCAGCAGCTTAGTGGTTTCAGCTGGAAACACCATATATTTT.

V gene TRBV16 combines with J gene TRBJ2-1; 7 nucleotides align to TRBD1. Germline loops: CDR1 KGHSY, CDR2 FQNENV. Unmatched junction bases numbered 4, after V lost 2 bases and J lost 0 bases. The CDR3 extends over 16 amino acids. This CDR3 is CASSQGQVSSYNEQFF. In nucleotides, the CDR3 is TGTGCCAGCAGCCAAGGACAGGTCAGCTCCTACAATGAGCAGTTCTTC.

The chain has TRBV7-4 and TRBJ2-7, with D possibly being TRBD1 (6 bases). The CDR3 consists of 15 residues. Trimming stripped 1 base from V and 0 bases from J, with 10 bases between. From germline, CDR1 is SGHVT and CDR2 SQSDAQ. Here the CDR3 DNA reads TGTGCCAGCAGCTTAGGACAGGAAATCTCCTACGAGCAGTACTTC. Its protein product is CASSLGQEISYEQYF.

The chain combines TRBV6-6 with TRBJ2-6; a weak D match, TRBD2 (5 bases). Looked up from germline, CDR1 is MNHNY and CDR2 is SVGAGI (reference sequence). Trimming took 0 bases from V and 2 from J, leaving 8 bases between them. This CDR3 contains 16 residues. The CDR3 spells CASSYSRGTGANVLTF. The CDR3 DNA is TGTGCCAGCAGTTACTCGAGAGGGACTGGGGCCAACGTCCTGACTTTC.

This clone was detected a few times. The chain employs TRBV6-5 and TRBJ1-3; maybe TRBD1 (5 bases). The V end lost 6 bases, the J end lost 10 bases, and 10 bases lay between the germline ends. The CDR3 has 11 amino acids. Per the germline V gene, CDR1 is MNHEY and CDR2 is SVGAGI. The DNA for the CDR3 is TGTGCCAGCAGCAACCGGGGGACCATATATTTT. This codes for CASSNRGTIYF.

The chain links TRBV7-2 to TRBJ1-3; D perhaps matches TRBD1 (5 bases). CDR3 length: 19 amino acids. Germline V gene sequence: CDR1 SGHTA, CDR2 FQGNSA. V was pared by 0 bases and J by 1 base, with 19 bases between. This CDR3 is CASSLALSRLGASGNTIYF. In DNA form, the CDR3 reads TGTGCCAGCAGCTTAGCGCTGTCCCGGCTTGGGGCATCTGGAAACACCATATATTTT.

CDR3 sequence (DNA): TGTGCCAGCAGCCATGGGGGGACAGCGCAAGAGACCCAGTACTTC. This gives the protein CASSHGGTAQETQYF. The chain couples TRBV7-9 to TRBJ2-5; D possibly corresponds to TRBD1 (7 bases). The CDR3 runs 15 residues. V lost 5 bases to trimming and J lost 2 bases, with 15 bases between them. Germline CDR1 and CDR2: SEHNR and FQNEAQ (reference sequence).

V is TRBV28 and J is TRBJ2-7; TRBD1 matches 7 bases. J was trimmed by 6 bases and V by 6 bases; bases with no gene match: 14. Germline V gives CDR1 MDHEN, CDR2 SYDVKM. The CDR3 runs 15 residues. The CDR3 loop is CASSPGQVLMGEQYF. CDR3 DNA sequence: TGTGCCAGCAGCCCCGGACAGGTCCTAATGGGCGAGCAGTACTTC.

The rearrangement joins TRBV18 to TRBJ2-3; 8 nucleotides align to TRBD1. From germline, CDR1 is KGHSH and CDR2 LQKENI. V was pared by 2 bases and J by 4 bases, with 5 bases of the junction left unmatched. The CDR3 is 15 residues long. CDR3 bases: TGTGCCAGCTCACCAAGGACAGGGATGGCAGATACGCAGTATTTT. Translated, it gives CASSPRTGMADTQYF. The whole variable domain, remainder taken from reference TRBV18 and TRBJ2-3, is NAGVMQNPRHLVRRRGQEARLRCSPMKGHSHVYWYRQLPEEGLKFMVYLQKENIIDESGMPKERFSAEFPKEGPSILRIQQVVRGDSAAYFCASSPRTGMADTQYFGPGTRLTVL.

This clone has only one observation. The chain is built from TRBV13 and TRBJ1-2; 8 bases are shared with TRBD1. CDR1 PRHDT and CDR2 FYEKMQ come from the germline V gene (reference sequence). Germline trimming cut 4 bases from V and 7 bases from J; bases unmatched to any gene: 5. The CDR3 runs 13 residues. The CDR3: CASSSDRGGGYTF. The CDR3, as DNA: TGTGCCAGCAGCTCCGACAGGGGAGGTGGCTACACCTTC. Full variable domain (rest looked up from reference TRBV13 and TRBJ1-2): AAGVIQSPRHLIKEKRETATLKCYPIPRHDTVYWYQQGPGQDPQFLISFYEKMQSDKGSIPDRFSAQQFSDYHSELNMSSLELGDSALYFCASSSDRGGGYTFGSGTRLTVV.

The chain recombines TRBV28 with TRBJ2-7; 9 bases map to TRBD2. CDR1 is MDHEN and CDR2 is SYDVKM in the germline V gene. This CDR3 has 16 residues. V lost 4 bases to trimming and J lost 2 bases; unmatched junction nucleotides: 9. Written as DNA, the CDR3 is TGTGCCAGCAGTTCCCCCACTGCGGGAGGGACCTACGAGCAGTACTTC. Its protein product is CASSSPTAGGTYEQYF.

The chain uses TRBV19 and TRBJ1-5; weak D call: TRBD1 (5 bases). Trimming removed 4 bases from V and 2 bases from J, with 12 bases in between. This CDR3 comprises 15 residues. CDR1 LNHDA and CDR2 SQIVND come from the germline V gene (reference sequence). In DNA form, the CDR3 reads TGTGCCAGTAGTAAGGGCAGGGTAGGCAATCAGCCCCAGCATTTT. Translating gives CASSKGRVGNQPQHF.

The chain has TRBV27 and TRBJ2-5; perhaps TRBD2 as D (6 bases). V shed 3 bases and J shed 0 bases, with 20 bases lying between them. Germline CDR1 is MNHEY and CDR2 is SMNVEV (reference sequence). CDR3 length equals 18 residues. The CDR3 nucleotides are TGTGCCAGCAGTTTTCGGGGCGGGGCTTGGGGGGACCAAGAGACCCAGTACTTC. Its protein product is CASSFRGGAWGDQETQYF.

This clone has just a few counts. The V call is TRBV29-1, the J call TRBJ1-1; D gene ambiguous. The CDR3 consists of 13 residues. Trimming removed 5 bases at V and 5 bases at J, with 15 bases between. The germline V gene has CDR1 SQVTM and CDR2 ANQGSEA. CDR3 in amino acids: CSVTGERVTEAFF. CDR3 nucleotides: TGCAGCGTTACCGGGGAGCGGGTAACTGAAGCTTTCTTT.

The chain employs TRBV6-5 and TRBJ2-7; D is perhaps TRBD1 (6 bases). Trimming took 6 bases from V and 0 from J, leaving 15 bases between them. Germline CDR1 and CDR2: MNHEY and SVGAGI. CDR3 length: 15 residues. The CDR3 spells CASRGQRTSSYEQYF. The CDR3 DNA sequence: TGTGCCAGCAGAGGACAGCGGACCAGCTCCTACGAGCAGTACTTC.

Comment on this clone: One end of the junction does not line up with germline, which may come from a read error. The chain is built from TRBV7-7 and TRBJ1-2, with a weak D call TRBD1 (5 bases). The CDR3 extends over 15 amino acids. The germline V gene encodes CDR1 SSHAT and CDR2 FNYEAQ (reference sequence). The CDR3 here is CASSATPRDHVRYTF. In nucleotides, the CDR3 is TGTGCTAGCAGCGCAACGCCCCGGGACCACGTACGATACACCTTC.

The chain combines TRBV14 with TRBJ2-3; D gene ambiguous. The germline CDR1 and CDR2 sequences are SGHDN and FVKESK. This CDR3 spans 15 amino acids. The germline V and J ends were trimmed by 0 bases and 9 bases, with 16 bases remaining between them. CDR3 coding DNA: TGTGCCAGCAGCCAAGATTCTCGTAGATGGGTCACGCAGTATTTT. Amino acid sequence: CASSQDSRRWVTQYF.

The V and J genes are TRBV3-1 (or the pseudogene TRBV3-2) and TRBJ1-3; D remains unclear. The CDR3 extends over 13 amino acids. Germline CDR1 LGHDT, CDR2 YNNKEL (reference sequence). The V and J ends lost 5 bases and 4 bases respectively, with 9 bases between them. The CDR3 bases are TGTGCCAGCAGCTCGACCGCAGGAAACACCATATATTTT. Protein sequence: CASSSTAGNTIYF.

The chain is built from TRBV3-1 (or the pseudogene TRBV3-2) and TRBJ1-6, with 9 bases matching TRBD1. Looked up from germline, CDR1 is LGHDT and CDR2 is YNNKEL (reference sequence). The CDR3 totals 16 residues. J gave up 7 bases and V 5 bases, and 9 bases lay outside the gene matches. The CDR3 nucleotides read TGTGCCAGCAGCTCCCGGGACAGGGCGCCCAATTCACCCCTCCACTTT. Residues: CASSSRDRAPNSPLHF.

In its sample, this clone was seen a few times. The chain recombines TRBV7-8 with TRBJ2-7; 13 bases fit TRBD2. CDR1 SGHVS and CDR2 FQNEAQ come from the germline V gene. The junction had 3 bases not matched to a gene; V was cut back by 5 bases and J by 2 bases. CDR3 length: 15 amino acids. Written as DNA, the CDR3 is TGTGCCAGCAGCCGAGGGACTAGCGGGGCCTACGAGCAGTACTTC. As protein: CASSRGTSGAYEQYF.

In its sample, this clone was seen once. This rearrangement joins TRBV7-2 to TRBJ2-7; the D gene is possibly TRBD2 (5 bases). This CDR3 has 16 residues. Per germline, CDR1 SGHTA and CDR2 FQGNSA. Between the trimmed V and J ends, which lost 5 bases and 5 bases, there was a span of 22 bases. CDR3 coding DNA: TGTGCCAGCAGCGTGGCTTCCGGGAACCTCCTCAACGAGCAGTACTTC. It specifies CASSVASGNLLNEQYF.

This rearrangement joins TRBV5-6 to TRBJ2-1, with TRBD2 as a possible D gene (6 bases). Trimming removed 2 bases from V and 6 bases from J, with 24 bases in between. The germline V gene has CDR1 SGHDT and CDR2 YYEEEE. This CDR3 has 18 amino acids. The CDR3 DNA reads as TGTGCCAGCAGCTTCCACCGACAGCGTGGGGGGACGGGCAATGAGCAGTTCTTC. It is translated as CASSFHRQRGGTGNEQFF.

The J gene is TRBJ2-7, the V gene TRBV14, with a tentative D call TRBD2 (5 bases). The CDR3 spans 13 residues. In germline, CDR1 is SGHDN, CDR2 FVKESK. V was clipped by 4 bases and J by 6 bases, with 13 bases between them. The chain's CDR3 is CASSPYWAGEQYF. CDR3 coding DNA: TGTGCCAGCAGCCCCTACTGGGCGGGCGAGCAGTACTTC.

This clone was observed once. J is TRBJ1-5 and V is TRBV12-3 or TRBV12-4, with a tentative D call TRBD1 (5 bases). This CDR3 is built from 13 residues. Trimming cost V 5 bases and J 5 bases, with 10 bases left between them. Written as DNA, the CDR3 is TGTGCCAGCAGTCCCGACAGATATCAGCCCCAGCATTTT. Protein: CASSPDRYQPQHF.

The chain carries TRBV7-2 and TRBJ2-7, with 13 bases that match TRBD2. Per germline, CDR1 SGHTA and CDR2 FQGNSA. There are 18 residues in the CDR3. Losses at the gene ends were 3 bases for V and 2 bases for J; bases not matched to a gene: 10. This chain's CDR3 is CASSFGTSGATKTYEQYF. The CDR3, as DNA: TGTGCCAGCAGCTTTGGGACTAGCGGGGCGACAAAGACCTACGAGCAGTACTTC.

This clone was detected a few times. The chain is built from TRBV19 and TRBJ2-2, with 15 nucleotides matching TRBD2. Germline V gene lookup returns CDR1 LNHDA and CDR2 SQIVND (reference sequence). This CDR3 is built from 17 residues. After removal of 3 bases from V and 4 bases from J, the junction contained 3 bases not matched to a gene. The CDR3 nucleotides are TGTGCCAGTAGTATCCGGACTAGCGGGAGGGCCACCGGGGAGCTGTTTTTT. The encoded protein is CASSIRTSGRATGELFF.

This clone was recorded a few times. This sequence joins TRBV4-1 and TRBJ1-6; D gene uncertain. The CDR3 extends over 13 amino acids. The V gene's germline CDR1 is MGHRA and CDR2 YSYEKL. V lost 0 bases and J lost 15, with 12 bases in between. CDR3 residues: CASSQESTGSLHF. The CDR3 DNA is TGCGCCAGCAGCCAAGAATCCACGGGCAGCCTCCACTTT.

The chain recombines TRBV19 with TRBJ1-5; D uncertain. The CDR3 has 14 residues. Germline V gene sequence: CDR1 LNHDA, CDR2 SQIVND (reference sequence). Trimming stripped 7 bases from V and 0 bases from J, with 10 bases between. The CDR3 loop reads CASMRDYSNQPQHF. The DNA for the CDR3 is TGTGCCAGTATGCGCGATTATAGCAATCAGCCCCAGCATTTT.

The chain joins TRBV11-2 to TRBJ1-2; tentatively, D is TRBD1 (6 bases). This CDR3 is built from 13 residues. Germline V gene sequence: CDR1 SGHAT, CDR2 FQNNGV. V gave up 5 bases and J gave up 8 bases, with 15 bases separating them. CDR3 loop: CASSPDSFWGYTF. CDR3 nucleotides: TGTGCCAGCAGCCCGGACAGCTTCTGGGGCTACACCTTC.

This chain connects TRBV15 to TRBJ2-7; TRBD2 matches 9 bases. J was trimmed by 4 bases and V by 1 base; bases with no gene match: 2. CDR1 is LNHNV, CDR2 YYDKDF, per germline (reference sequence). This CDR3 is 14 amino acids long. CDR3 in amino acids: CATSRGSGGYEQYF. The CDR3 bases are TGTGCCACCAGCAGAGGTAGCGGGGGTTACGAGCAGTACTTC. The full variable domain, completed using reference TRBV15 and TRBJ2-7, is DAMVIQNPRYQVTQFGKPVTLSCSQTLNHNVMYWYQQKSSQAPKLLFHYYDKDFNNEADTPDNFQSRRPNTSFCFLDIRSPGLGDTAMYLCATSRGSGGYEQYFGPGTRLTVT.